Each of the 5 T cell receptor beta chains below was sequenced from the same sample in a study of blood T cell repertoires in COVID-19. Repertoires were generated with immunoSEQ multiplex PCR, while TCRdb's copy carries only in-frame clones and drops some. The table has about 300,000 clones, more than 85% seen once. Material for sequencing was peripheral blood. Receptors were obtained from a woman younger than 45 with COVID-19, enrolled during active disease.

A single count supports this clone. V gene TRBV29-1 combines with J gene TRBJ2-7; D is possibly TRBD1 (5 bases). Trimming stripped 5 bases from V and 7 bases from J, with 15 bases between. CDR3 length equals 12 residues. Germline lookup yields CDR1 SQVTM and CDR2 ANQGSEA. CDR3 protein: CSVTQGPTEQYF. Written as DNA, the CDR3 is TGCAGCGTTACCCAGGGCCCTACGGAGCAGTACTTC.

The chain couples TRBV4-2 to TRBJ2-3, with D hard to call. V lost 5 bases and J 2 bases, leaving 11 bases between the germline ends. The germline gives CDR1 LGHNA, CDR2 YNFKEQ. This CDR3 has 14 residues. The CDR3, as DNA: TGTGCCAGCAGCTTAGTCCAAACCACAGATACGCAGTATTTT. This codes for CASSLVQTTDTQYF.

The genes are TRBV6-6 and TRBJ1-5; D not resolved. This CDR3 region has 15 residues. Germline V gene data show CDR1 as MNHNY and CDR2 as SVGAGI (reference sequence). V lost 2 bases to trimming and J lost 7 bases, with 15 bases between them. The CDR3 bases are TGTGCCAGCAGTTACGAGGGAGGAAGACGCCAGCCCCAGCATTTT. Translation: CASSYEGGRRQPQHF.

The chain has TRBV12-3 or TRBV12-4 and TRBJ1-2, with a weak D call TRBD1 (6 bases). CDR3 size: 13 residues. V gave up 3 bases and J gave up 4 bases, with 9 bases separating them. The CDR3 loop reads CASSFTQGYGYTF. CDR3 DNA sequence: TGTGCCAGCAGTTTTACACAGGGCTATGGCTACACCTTC.

CDR3 residues: CASSLAKRVNTEAFF. The DNA for the CDR3 is TGTGCCAGCAGCTTAGCGAAACGGGTGAACACTGAAGCTTTCTTT. The chain uses TRBV11-1 and TRBJ1-1, with no clear D. CDR3 size: 15 residues. V was trimmed by 0 bases and J by 0 bases, leaving 8 bases between them. Germline V lookup: CDR1 SGHAT, CDR2 FQDESV (reference sequence).